Each of the 32 T cell receptor beta chains below was sequenced from the same sample in a study of shared clonotypes between healthy human individuals (dated by TCRdb to about 2020). Libraries were prepared through the immunoSEQ multiplex PCR assay. Here the immuneACCESS table is served through TCRdb, limited to in-frame sequences with V and J called. Missing clones are a known gap in these copies; in checked studies unresolved V genes cover under half, and the rest lacks a known reason. The sample table holds around 600,000 clones, of which roughly 98% were seen once. Clones ranked in the top ten supply less than 0.35% of the sample. CD8 naive samples consisted of CD45RO-negative cells that were positively selected for CCR7, yielding a CD45RA+CCR7+ population without TemRA cells. Material: naive CD8+ T cells sorted from blood. Read against the paper, the sample's cell subset or site label means: CD45RA+CCR7+. The receptors were gathered from a young man in good health.

The genes are TRBV19 and TRBJ2-7; tentatively, D is TRBD1 or TRBD2 (5 bases each). The germline V and J ends were trimmed by 3 bases and 7 bases, with 10 bases remaining between them. The CDR3 spans 12 residues. Germline V CDR1 and CDR2: LNHDA, SQIVND (reference sequence). The DNA of the CDR3 is TGTGCCAGTAGTATGGGACCGTCTGAGCAGTACTTC. Amino acids: CASSMGPSEQYF.

This chain links TRBV29-1 with TRBJ2-2, with unresolved D. V was trimmed by 2 bases and J by 8 bases, leaving 9 bases between them. This CDR3 has 12 amino acids. Germline values: CDR1 SQVTM, CDR2 ANQGSEA. The CDR3 DNA is TGCAGCGTTGAAAAGATGTCGGGGGAGCTGTTTTTT. Translation gives CSVEKMSGELFF.

The gene calls are TRBV15 and TRBJ2-1; the D gene is possibly TRBD2 (6 bases). Germline CDR1 reads LNHNV; CDR2 reads YYDKDF (reference sequence). V was shortened by 1 base and J by 7 bases, with 11 bases between the two germline ends. The CDR3 contains 14 residues. DNA of the CDR3: TGTGCCACCAGCAGAGCGGGAGAAATAAATGAGCAGTTCTTC. Encoded protein: CATSRAGEINEQFF.

The genes are TRBV5-1 and TRBJ2-7; weak D call: TRBD2 (6 bases). Germline V gene sequence: CDR1 SGHRS, CDR2 YFSETQ. This CDR3 contains 14 residues. The V end was cut by 3 bases, the J end by 6 bases, with 16 bases between. In nucleotides, the CDR3 is TGCGCCAGCAGCTCCGTGAGGGCCGGGAGCGAGCAGTACTTC. Translation gives CASSSVRAGSEQYF. The complete variable domain, with remaining parts taken from reference TRBV5-1 and TRBJ2-7, reads KAGVTQTPRYLIKTRGQQVTLSCSPISGHRSVSWYQQTPGQGLQFLFEYFSETQRNKGNFPGRFSGRQFSNSRSEMNVSTLELGDSALYLCASSSVRAGSEQYFGPGTRLTVT.

The chain joins TRBV6-1 to TRBJ2-7; no clear D. From germline, CDR1 is MNHNS and CDR2 SASEGT. The CDR3 runs to 16 residues. The V gene lost 3 bases and the J gene lost 2 bases, with 17 bases spanning the gap. The CDR3 region has the DNA TGTGCCAGCAGTGAGGCAGGCCCCCGGATGGCCTACGAGCAGTACTTC. It codes for CASSEAGPRMAYEQYF.

This chain uses TRBV5-1 with TRBJ2-7; D assignment may be TRBD1 or TRBD2 (6 bases each). V was shortened by 7 bases and J by 1 base, with 12 bases between the two germline ends. CDR1 SGHRS and CDR2 YFSETQ come from the germline V gene. This CDR3 region has 13 residues. The DNA of the CDR3 is TGCGCCAGCGCCGTAGGGGGGTCCTACGAGCAGTACTTC. Its protein is CASAVGGSYEQYF.

The J gene is TRBJ1-4, the V gene TRBV9, with D hard to call. This CDR3 has 16 amino acids. The germline CDR1 and CDR2 sequences are SGDLS and YYNGEE. Trimming removed 0 bases from V and 5 bases from J, with 14 bases in between. The CDR3 sequence: CASSVDFLAGNEKLFF. The CDR3, as DNA: TGTGCCAGCAGCGTAGATTTTTTGGCTGGAAATGAAAAACTGTTTTTT.

This chain connects TRBV6-4 to TRBJ1-4; D is possibly TRBD1 (5 bases). The CDR3 totals 17 residues. Looked up from germline, CDR1 is MRHNA and CDR2 is SNTAGT. V lost 7 bases and J lost 3, with 21 bases in between. The CDR3 loop is CASKSGAVLGPNEKLFF. Written as DNA, the CDR3 is TGTGCCAGCAAATCTGGCGCGGTCTTGGGGCCTAATGAAAAACTGTTTTTT.

This chain links TRBV5-5 with TRBJ2-1; 7 bases agree with TRBD1. The CDR3 loop spans 13 amino acids. V gave up 10 bases and J gave up 5 bases; unmatched junction bases: 9. Germline V CDR1 and CDR2: SGHKS, YYEKEE (reference sequence). The DNA of the CDR3 is TGTGCCGGGAGTGGGACAGCTGACAATGAGCAGTTCTTC. Residues: CAGSGTADNEQFF.

V usage is TRBV2 and J usage is TRBJ2-7; either TRBD1 or TRBD2 may fit D (5 bases each). Trimming stripped 5 bases from V and 9 bases from J, with 14 bases between. The CDR3 totals 12 residues. Germline CDR1 and CDR2: SNHLY and FYNNEI. CDR3 sequence reads: CASSPEGNGQYF. CDR3 DNA sequence: TGTGCCAGCAGTCCCGAGGGGAACGGGCAGTACTTC.

The V call is TRBV27, the J call TRBJ2-7, with D unresolved. The germline V gene encodes CDR1 MNHEY and CDR2 SMNVEV (reference sequence). With 0 bases removed from V and 3 bases from J, the gap between germline ends came to 6 bases. The CDR3 covers 13 residues. CDR3 in DNA: TGTGCCAGCAGTTTATCCAAGGACTACGAGCAGTACTTC. It specifies CASSLSKDYEQYF.

The chain carries TRBV27 and TRBJ2-1, with D maybe TRBD2 (6 bases). The germline V gene has CDR1 MNHEY and CDR2 SMNVEV (reference sequence). The CDR3 is made up of 13 amino acids. V lost 5 bases and J lost 4, with 9 bases in between. The CDR3 DNA reads TGTGCCAGCAGTAAGGCGGGATACAATGAGCAGTTCTTC. This sequence encodes CASSKAGYNEQFF.

The genes are TRBV27 and TRBJ2-3; TRBD2 aligns across 11 bases. Looked up from germline, CDR1 is MNHEY and CDR2 is SMNVEV (reference sequence). The CDR3 is 14 residues long. The trim removed 5 bases at V and 3 bases at J, leaving 1 base unmatched. For the CDR3, the DNA is TGTGCCAGCAGTGGGACTAGCGGAACAGATACGCAGTATTTT. Amino acids: CASSGTSGTDTQYF.

On this clone: At the DNA level, this CDR3 is encoded by other sequences in the same sample as well. CDR3 region: CASSLGLAGGTDTQYF. The CDR3 DNA reads TGTGCCAGCAGCTTAGGGCTAGCGGGGGGAACAGATACGCAGTATTTT. V and J are TRBV7-2 and TRBJ2-3, with TRBD2 matching 11 bases. CDR1 is SGHTA, CDR2 FQGNSA, per germline. Trimming took 1 base from V and 3 from J; bases not matched to a gene: 3. The CDR3 has 16 residues.

This clone was counted a single time. The chain combines TRBV27 with TRBJ2-7; TRBD1 matches 10 bases. The CDR3 extends over 15 amino acids. Germline assignment: CDR1 MNHEY and CDR2 SMNVEV (reference sequence). V shed 4 bases and J 6 bases; nucleotides not matched to a gene: 9. CDR3 residues: CASSSSRDRGAEQYF. CDR3 sequence (DNA): TGTGCCAGCAGTTCGTCCCGGGACAGGGGTGCCGAGCAGTACTTC.

The chain is built from TRBV11-2 and TRBJ1-5, with 10 bases matching TRBD1. The CDR3 contains 19 residues. From germline, CDR1 is SGHAT and CDR2 FQNNGV. V lost 1 base and J lost 2; bases outside the gene matches: 11. The CDR3 protein is CASSLASGTGVLGNQPQHF. The CDR3 coding sequence is TGTGCCAGCAGCTTAGCTTCTGGGACAGGGGTATTGGGCAATCAGCCCCAGCATTTT.

This rearrangement joins TRBV5-1 to TRBJ2-2; D not resolved. CDR3 size: 12 residues. V was clipped by 2 bases and J by 7 bases, with 6 bases between them. Germline CDR1 SGHRS, CDR2 YFSETQ. CDR3: CASSFDVGELFF. The CDR3 DNA reads as TGCGCCAGCAGCTTTGATGTCGGGGAGCTGTTTTTT.

This chain uses TRBV30 with TRBJ1-2, with TRBD1 identical over 7 bases. The CDR3 extends over 15 amino acids. CDR1 is GTSNPN, CDR2 SVGIG, per germline (reference sequence). Trimming cost V 5 bases and J 6 bases; bases outside gene matches: 15. The CDR3 loop is CAWAPREGARNGYTF. As DNA, the CDR3 is TGTGCCTGGGCCCCCAGGGAGGGGGCGAGAAATGGCTACACCTTC.

In DNA, the CDR3 is TGTGCCAGCAGCGGACGGCAGGGGGCAGTGAATGAGCAGTTCTTC. Translating gives CASSGRQGAVNEQFF. The chain uses TRBV9 and TRBJ2-1; 8 bases are a match to TRBD1. This CDR3 comprises 15 residues. Trimming cost V 3 bases and J 7 bases; bases outside gene matches: 9. From germline, CDR1 is SGDLS and CDR2 YYNGEE.

This sequence joins TRBV29-1 and TRBJ2-1; 8 bases are a match to TRBD1. This CDR3 is 12 amino acids long. With V trimmed by 8 bases and J by 6 bases, 6 bases remained unmatched. CDR1 is SQVTM, CDR2 ANQGSEA, per germline. The CDR3 DNA follows: TGCAGCATTGGACAGGGAGGCAATGAGCAGTTCTTC. Encoded protein: CSIGQGGNEQFF.

The chain recombines TRBV10-3 with TRBJ1-2, with 8 bases matching TRBD1. V lost 2 bases, J lost 3 bases, and 8 bases stayed unmatched. The CDR3 loop spans 16 amino acids. In germline, CDR1 is ENHRY, CDR2 SYGVKD. In DNA form, the CDR3 reads TGTGCCATCAGTGAGGAGGGGACAGGATCAGACTATGGCTACACCTTC. It translates to CAISEEGTGSDYGYTF.

V gene TRBV6-1 combines with J gene TRBJ2-5; D not certain. This CDR3 has 13 amino acids. Germline CDR1 and CDR2: MNHNS and SASEGT. The V end was cut by 7 bases, the J end by 1 base, with 10 bases between. This CDR3 reads CASTTGLQETQYF. CDR3 coding DNA: TGTGCCAGCACCACGGGCCTCCAAGAGACCCAGTACTTC.

The chain links TRBV7-6 to TRBJ2-7, with 8 bases lining up with TRBD2. V was clipped by 2 bases and J by 5 bases; unmatched bases: 5. The CDR3 is 14 amino acids. Germline CDR1 is SGHVS and CDR2 is FNYEAQ. The chain's CDR3 is CASSLYPGGDEQYF. The CDR3 DNA reads TGTGCCAGCAGCTTATATCCCGGGGGGGACGAGCAGTACTTC.

The rearrangement uses TRBV28 and TRBJ2-1; D is uncertain. V lost 9 bases to trimming and J lost 3 bases, with 12 bases between them. The length of the CDR3 is 13 residues. Germline loops: CDR1 MDHEN, CDR2 SYDVKM. The CDR3 DNA reads as TGTGCCAGAAAACTACCAAACTACAATGAGCAGTTCTTC. The encoded protein is CARKLPNYNEQFF.

In its sample, this clone was seen once. The chain employs TRBV29-1 and TRBJ2-2; tentative D call: TRBD2 (5 bases). The CDR3 is 15 residues long. The V gene's germline CDR1 is SQVTM and CDR2 ANQGSEA. Trimming stripped 6 bases from V and 4 bases from J, with 18 bases between. The CDR3 loop is CSVESLEGPTGELFF. CDR3 bases: TGCAGCGTGGAATCACTTGAGGGCCCCACCGGGGAGCTGTTTTTT.

The V gene is TRBV9, the J gene TRBJ2-7; possible D gene TRBD1, 5 bases. Germline V gives CDR1 SGDLS, CDR2 YYNGEE. The CDR3 is 12 residues long. Trimming pared 4 bases from V and 5 bases from J, leaving 10 bases between. CDR3 in DNA: TGTGCCAGCAGCCCCCTGGACAACGAGCAGTACTTC. Its protein is CASSPLDNEQYF.

The chain uses TRBV28 and TRBJ2-7; 9 bases map to TRBD2. The CDR3 contains 20 residues. The germline gives CDR1 MDHEN, CDR2 SYDVKM. V lost 4 bases, J lost 1 base, and 20 bases stayed unmatched. The CDR3 is CASSSFIAGVLKAYSYEQYF. The CDR3 coding sequence is TGTGCCAGCAGTTCGTTTATAGCGGGAGTTTTAAAGGCTTATTCCTACGAGCAGTACTTC.

The chain links TRBV13 to TRBJ2-7; D remains unclear. From germline, CDR1 is PRHDT and CDR2 FYEKMQ (reference sequence). The CDR3 runs to 13 residues. The ends were cut back, 5 bases at V and 7 bases at J, with 15 bases in the middle. This chain's CDR3 is CASSLRLEWEQYF. The CDR3 DNA reads as TGTGCCAGCAGCCTCAGACTGGAATGGGAGCAGTACTTC.

The gene calls are TRBV9 and TRBJ2-1, with D perhaps matching TRBD2 (6 bases). Germline CDR1 SGDLS, CDR2 YYNGEE. The CDR3 is 15 amino acids. Trimming left V 0 bases short and J 4 bases short, with 11 bases between. Here the CDR3 reads CASSVELGSYNEQFF. The CDR3 DNA follows: TGTGCCAGCAGCGTAGAACTCGGGAGTTACAATGAGCAGTTCTTC.

This chain connects TRBV7-9 to TRBJ2-5; a possible D gene is TRBD1 (5 bases). CDR1 SEHNR and CDR2 FQNEAQ come from the germline V gene (reference sequence). The V gene lost 1 base and the J gene lost 3 bases, with 9 bases spanning the gap. This CDR3 is 14 amino acids long. CDR3 in DNA: TGTGCCAGCAGCTTAGGACAGTCTGAAGAGACCCAGTACTTC. Protein: CASSLGQSEETQYF.

The V call is TRBV7-3, the J call TRBJ2-3; TRBD2 aligns across 9 bases. V lost 0 bases and J lost 11; bases outside the gene matches: 3. The germline CDR1 and CDR2 sequences are SGHTA and FQGTGA. CDR3 size: 13 residues. DNA for the CDR3: TGTGCCAGCAGCTTAACGGGACTAGCTGAGCAGTATTTT. Translation gives CASSLTGLAEQYF.

The V gene is TRBV7-9, the J gene TRBJ2-1; 8 nucleotides agree with TRBD2. This CDR3 region has 15 residues. Losses at the gene ends were 5 bases for V and 6 bases for J; bases not matched to a gene: 9. Germline values: CDR1 SEHNR, CDR2 FQNEAQ (reference sequence). The CDR3 nucleotides read TGTGCCAGCAGCCCAGGACTAGCTGAGAGCAATGAGCAGTTCTTC. Amino acid sequence: CASSPGLAESNEQFF.